These 11 T cell receptor beta chains originate from one sample sequenced in a study of blood T cell repertoires in COVID-19. TCRdb keeps only in-frame clones here, not all; method: immunoSEQ multiplex PCR. This table has fewer than 350,000 clones, around four fifths appearing once. What was sequenced was peripheral blood. The source of these receptors is a woman in her fifties or sixties with active or convalescent COVID-19.

The chain carries TRBV6-5 and TRBJ1-6; the match to TRBD1 covers 8 bases. CDR3 length: 13 amino acids. With V trimmed by 4 bases and J by 8 bases, 1 base remained unmatched. CDR1 is MNHEY and CDR2 is SVGAGI in the germline V gene. The CDR3: CASSSTGDSPLHF. DNA for the CDR3: TGTGCCAGCAGTTCGACAGGGGATTCACCCCTCCACTTT.

The chain combines TRBV6-5 with TRBJ1-3; D unclear. The CDR3 covers 12 residues. V was pared by 5 bases and J by 4 bases, with 6 bases between. Germline V gene lookup returns CDR1 MNHEY and CDR2 SVGAGI. CDR3 DNA sequence: TGTGCCAGCAGTCGGGAAGGAAACACCATATATTTT. Amino acid sequence: CASSREGNTIYF.

This clone was counted a few times. The rearrangement uses TRBV27 and TRBJ1-2, with D possibly being TRBD1 (5 bases). This CDR3 contains 12 residues. The ends were cut back, 5 bases at V and 9 bases at J, with 13 bases in the middle. Germline-derived CDR1 and CDR2 are MNHEY and SMNVEV (reference sequence). CDR3 sequence reads: CASSPRGKRYTF. Written as DNA, the CDR3 is TGTGCCAGCAGTCCAAGGGGTAAACGCTACACCTTC.

The rearrangement uses TRBV27 and TRBJ1-4, with a tentative D call TRBD1 (6 bases). CDR3 length equals 14 residues. CDR1 MNHEY and CDR2 SMNVEV come from the germline V gene (reference sequence). V was pared by 5 bases and J by 8 bases, with 15 bases between. DNA of the CDR3: TGTGCCAGCAGTCCCCCAGGGGTGGAGGAAAAACTGTTTTTT. This codes for CASSPPGVEEKLFF.

V and J are TRBV4-2 and TRBJ1-5; the D is unclear. With 0 bases removed from V and 2 bases from J, the gap between germline ends came to 17 bases. The V gene's germline CDR1 is LGHNA and CDR2 YNFKEQ. CDR3 length: 18 residues. The CDR3 DNA sequence: TGTGCCAGCAGCCAAGAAGCTTTCGGGCAGCGGGGCAATCAGCCCCAGCATTTT. Its protein is CASSQEAFGQRGNQPQHF.

The genes are TRBV29-1 and TRBJ1-2; D ambiguous. Germline CDR1 reads SQVTM; CDR2 reads ANQGSEA. V shed 5 bases and J shed 2 bases, with 9 bases lying between them. The CDR3 contains 12 residues. The CDR3 here is CSVLHSNYGYTF. The CDR3 region has the DNA TGCAGCGTTTTGCACAGCAACTATGGCTACACCTTC. Combining the CDR3 with reference TRBV29-1 and TRBJ1-2 gives the whole variable domain SAVISQKPSRDICQRGTSLTIQCQVDSQVTMMFWYRQQPGQSLTLIATANQGSEATYESGFVIDKFPISRPNLTFSTLTVSNMSPEDSSIYLCSVLHSNYGYTFGSGTRLTVV.

V usage is TRBV5-1 and J usage is TRBJ2-2, with TRBD2 identical over 10 bases. Trimming cost V 5 bases and J 5 bases; bases outside gene matches: 12. The CDR3 is 17 amino acids. Germline V gene data show CDR1 as SGHRS and CDR2 as YFSETQ. The CDR3 DNA sequence: TGCGCCAGCAGGCACGCCGGACTAGCGGCCATGACCGGGGAGCTGTTTTTT. It encodes CASRHAGLAAMTGELFF.

A note on this clone: A much bigger clone sits one base away, suggesting this may be a read error. This chain uses TRBV12-3 or TRBV12-4 with TRBJ1-2, with D maybe TRBD1 (5 bases). Trimming pared 3 bases from V and 5 bases from J, leaving 7 bases between. The CDR3 sequence is 12 residues long. CDR3 DNA sequence: TGTGCCAGCAGTTTCAGGGAATATGGCTACACCTTC. It yields the protein CASSFREYGYTF.

The genes are TRBV3-1 (or the pseudogene TRBV3-2) and TRBJ2-7; the D is unclear. Germline loops: CDR1 LGHDT, CDR2 YNNKEL (reference sequence). Trimming removed 3 bases from V and 9 bases from J, with 15 bases in between. This CDR3 spans 13 amino acids. In nucleotides, the CDR3 is TGTGCCAGCAGCCAGGGCTCTCAAGATCGGCAGTACTTC. It specifies CASSQGSQDRQYF.

This chain connects TRBV5-4 to TRBJ2-5, with TRBD2 identical over 10 bases. The CDR3 spans 15 residues. J gave up 5 bases and V 6 bases, and 10 bases lay outside the gene matches. Germline V CDR1 and CDR2: SGHNT, YYREEE (reference sequence). The CDR3 DNA sequence: TGTGCCAGCAAGGCTCCCGGGACTAGCGTTGAGACCCAGTACTTC. Amino acid sequence: CASKAPGTSVETQYF.

This chain uses TRBV6-5 with TRBJ1-2; TRBD1 matches 8 bases. The CDR3 totals 13 residues. The germline gives CDR1 MNHEY, CDR2 SVGAGI. The ends lost 6 bases at V and 5 bases at J; junction bases unmatched: 5. The CDR3 bases are TGTGCCAGCAGACCCGACAGGGGTTATGGCTACACCTTC. This sequence encodes CASRPDRGYGYTF.